This T cell receptor beta chain is drawn from a study of Ad26.COV2.S vaccination and SARS-CoV-2 variants. Noted treatment: over 15 received Ad26.COV2.S at low or high dose, single or two shots; 5 received placebo; per-sample allocation not given. Sampling occurred on day 63 after the first vaccine or placebo injection. Germline loops: CDR1 SGHKS, CDR2 YYEKEE (reference sequence). The CDR3 runs 16 residues. Losses at the gene ends were 0 bases for V and 4 bases for J; bases not matched to a gene: 5. Generated by immunoSEQ multiplex PCR, the TCRdb table keeps only in-frame clones and is missing some. The sample contains approximately 420,000 clones, less than 90% of which appear only once.

The sequence came from a person aged 18 to 65 who received the Ad26.COV2.S COVID-19 vaccine or a placebo. This sample comprised peripheral blood, obtained in a trial of Ad26.COV2.S vaccine versus placebo. This chain joins TRBV5-5 and TRBJ2-3; 10 bases agree with TRBD2. The CDR3, as DNA: TGTGCCAGCAGCTTGGTACTAGCGGGGTCGGCAGATACGCAGTATTTT. This translates into CASSLVLAGSADTQYF.